Below, 31 T cell receptor beta chains from the same sample are listed, as sequenced in a study of shared clonotypes between healthy human individuals. The repertoire was sequenced with immunoSEQ multiplex PCR; TCRdb's copy has only in-frame clones and lacks some. The data contain around 690,000 clones, roughly 87% of them singletons. The sample was memory CD8+ T cells from PBMCs. Subset of the sample: CD45RO+ cells pooled with CCR7-negative TemRA cells. The source is a man between 18 and 29 years old in good health. Some clones in this sample may be carry-over from other donors' samples.

The CDR3, as DNA: TGTGCCAGCAGCTTGGGGTTGGCCGTGCAGGAGACCCAGTACTTC. Its protein product is CASSLGLAVQETQYF. The chain carries TRBV5-4 and TRBJ2-5; no clear D gene. The V gene's germline CDR1 is SGHNT and CDR2 YYREEE (reference sequence). The CDR3 spans 15 residues. The ends were cut back, 0 bases at V and 5 bases at J, with 14 bases in the middle. The whole variable domain, filled in from reference TRBV5-4 and TRBJ2-5, reads ETGVTQSPTHLIKTRGQQVTLRCSSQSGHNTVSWYQQALGQGPQFIFQYYREEENGRGNFPPRFSGLQFPNYSSELNVNALELDDSALYLCASSLGLAVQETQYFGPGTRLLVL.

CDR3 loop: CASSTWPGGDEKLFF. The CDR3 region has the DNA TGTGCCAGCTCCACCTGGCCTGGCGGAGATGAAAAACTGTTTTTT. J is TRBJ1-4 and V is TRBV18; no firm D call. V was trimmed by 6 bases and J by 6 bases, leaving 17 bases between them. The CDR3 sequence is 15 residues long. The germline gives CDR1 KGHSH, CDR2 LQKENI.

The chain joins TRBV5-1 to TRBJ2-6, with 10 bases that match TRBD1. The CDR3 length is 19 residues. Germline assignment: CDR1 SGHRS and CDR2 YFSETQ. The V segment lost 4 bases and the J segment 3 bases; nucleotides outside the gene matches: 13. The CDR3 DNA is TGCGCCAGCAGCCCTCGGGATGACAGGGGGCTTTTTGGGGCCAACGTCCTGACTTTC. Translated, it gives CASSPRDDRGLFGANVLTF.

This chain uses TRBV27 with TRBJ2-2; D is undetermined. Per germline, CDR1 MNHEY and CDR2 SMNVEV (reference sequence). This CDR3 contains 13 residues. Trimming shortened V by 2 bases and J by 7 bases, and 8 bases separated the two germline ends. CDR3 sequence reads: CASSLRGNGELFF. The CDR3 coding sequence is TGTGCCAGCAGTTTAAGAGGAAACGGGGAGCTGTTTTTT.

The chain links TRBV6-1 to TRBJ1-1; perhaps TRBD1 as D (5 bases). CDR1 and CDR2 from the germline V gene are MNHNS and SASEGT. Trimming cost V 6 bases and J 3 bases, with 11 bases left between them. The CDR3 runs to 13 residues. In DNA, the CDR3 is TGTGCCAGCAGGTACACAGGAGACACTGAAGCTTTCTTT. Encoded protein: CASRYTGDTEAFF.

This clone has a single count. V is TRBV7-6 and J is TRBJ1-2; tentative D call: TRBD1 (5 bases). The germline gives CDR1 SGHVS, CDR2 FNYEAQ. Trimming cost V 4 bases and J 4 bases, with 13 bases left between them. The CDR3 runs 14 residues. The CDR3 spells CASSSRRQGYGYTF. CDR3 bases: TGTGCCAGCAGCTCCCGACGGCAGGGCTATGGCTACACCTTC.

A remark on this clone: The same CDR3 also results from other DNA sequences found in this sample. The chain couples TRBV9 to TRBJ2-7; 7 bases are shared with TRBD2. CDR1 and CDR2 from the germline V gene are SGDLS and YYNGEE. Germline trimming cut 0 bases from V and 2 bases from J; bases unmatched to any gene: 2. This CDR3 is built from 14 residues. CDR3 DNA sequence: TGTGCCAGCAGCGTAGGTGGGAGGGCCTACGAGCAGTACTTC. Protein sequence: CASSVGGRAYEQYF.

The chain has TRBV5-5 and TRBJ1-3, with D maybe TRBD1 (6 bases). Trimming stripped 3 bases from V and 4 bases from J, with 11 bases between. CDR1 and CDR2 (germline): SGHKS, YYEKEE (reference sequence). The CDR3 extends over 14 amino acids. This CDR3 is CASSSTGWGNTIYF. CDR3 bases: TGTGCCAGCAGCTCGACAGGTTGGGGAAACACCATATATTTT.

The count of this clone is one. The V gene is TRBV27, the J gene TRBJ1-2; no reliable D call. Per germline, CDR1 MNHEY and CDR2 SMNVEV (reference sequence). The CDR3 runs to 12 residues. The V gene lost 5 bases and the J gene lost 8 bases, with 12 bases spanning the gap. CDR3 region: CASSNNLAGYTF. The CDR3 DNA sequence: TGTGCCAGCAGTAATAACCTCGCGGGCTACACCTTC.

The V and J genes are TRBV6-1 and TRBJ2-7, with D unclear. Germline V gene lookup returns CDR1 MNHNS and CDR2 SASEGT. The CDR3 is made up of 13 amino acids. The V and J ends lost 4 bases and 2 bases respectively, with 9 bases between them. The chain's CDR3 is CASSVRWTYEQYF. In nucleotides, the CDR3 is TGTGCCAGCAGTGTTCGTTGGACCTACGAGCAGTACTTC.

This chain joins TRBV10-3 and TRBJ2-4; 7 nucleotides match TRBD1. The junction had 16 bases not matched to a gene; V was cut back by 10 bases and J by 1 base. Germline V lookup: CDR1 ENHRY, CDR2 SYGVKD. The CDR3 extends over 17 amino acids. As DNA, the CDR3 is TGTGCCACCAGGAACTCCAAACAGGGGATGGCCAAAAACATTCAGTACTTC. Residues: CATRNSKQGMAKNIQYF.

The gene calls are TRBV6-5 and TRBJ1-5; TRBD1 matches at 7 bases. Germline V gene data show CDR1 as MNHEY and CDR2 as SVGAGI. The V and J ends lost 6 bases and 0 bases, in that order; junction bases with no gene match: 5. The CDR3 has 15 residues. The CDR3 DNA is TGTGCCAGCAGATCGGGGACAGCTAGCAATCAGCCCCAGCATTTT. Translated, it gives CASRSGTASNQPQHF.

This chain uses TRBV28 with TRBJ2-7, with TRBD1 matching 10 bases. V trimming: 5 bases; J trimming: 4 bases; junction bases outside the gene matches: 5. Looked up from germline, CDR1 is MDHEN and CDR2 is SYDVKM. The CDR3 contains 14 residues. The CDR3 sequence: CASSEDRGYYEQYF. For the CDR3, the DNA is TGTGCCAGCAGTGAGGACAGGGGGTATTACGAGCAGTACTTC.

The V and J genes are TRBV14 and TRBJ2-7; possibly TRBD1 or TRBD2 for D (5 bases each). The germline gives CDR1 SGHDN, CDR2 FVKESK. The length of the CDR3 is 16 residues. The V end lost 7 bases, the J end lost 2 bases, and 21 bases lay between the germline ends. This CDR3 reads CASTPPPPGTTYEQYF. CDR3 sequence (DNA): TGTGCCAGCACCCCTCCTCCCCCAGGGACCACCTACGAGCAGTACTTC. Combining the CDR3 with reference TRBV14 and TRBJ2-7 gives the whole variable domain EAGVTQFPSHSVIEKGQTVTLRCDPISGHDNLYWYRRVMGKEIKFLLHFVKESKQDESGMPNNRFLAERTGGTYSTLKVQPAELEDSGVYFCASTPPPPGTTYEQYFGPGTRLTVT.

V is TRBV2 and J is TRBJ2-2; 8 bases are shared with TRBD2. The CDR3 covers 14 residues. The ends lost 7 bases at V and 2 bases at J; junction bases unmatched: 3. Germline V lookup: CDR1 SNHLY, CDR2 FYNNEI. Here the CDR3 DNA reads TGTGCCAGCATAGCGGGGTTCAACACCGGGGAGCTGTTTTTT. Translating it yields CASIAGFNTGELFF.

A remark on this clone: At one end, the junction sequence differs from germline, possibly due to a read error. The chain carries TRBV7-2 and TRBJ2-1; a weak D match, TRBD2 (5 bases). The CDR3 runs 15 residues. Germline V gives CDR1 SGHTA, CDR2 FQGNSA. The CDR3 reads CASSLALSSYNEQFF. DNA of the CDR3: TGTGCCAGCAGCCTAGCCTTGAGCTCCTACAATGAGCAGTTCTTC.

The V call is TRBV6-6, the J call TRBJ1-5; no clear D gene. Trimming cost V 0 bases and J 6 bases, with 6 bases left between them. Per the germline V gene, CDR1 is MNHNY and CDR2 is SVGAGI (reference sequence). This CDR3 comprises 13 residues. The CDR3: CASSYSISQPQHF. The CDR3 DNA reads TGTGCCAGCAGTTACTCGATCTCTCAGCCCCAGCATTTT.

CDR3 coding DNA: TGTGCCAGCAGTTTATTCCCCCCGGTCGGAGGGTGGGAGGTGAACGAGCAGTACTTC. It encodes CASSLFPPVGGWEVNEQYF. The chain employs TRBV28 and TRBJ2-7, with D possibly being TRBD2 (6 bases). V gave up 1 base and J gave up 5 bases, with 27 bases separating them. The CDR3 has 19 residues. Germline CDR1 and CDR2: MDHEN and SYDVKM.

This clone was detected a few times. The chain couples TRBV4-1 to TRBJ1-1, with D hard to call. Germline-derived CDR1 and CDR2 are MGHRA and YSYEKL. This CDR3 region has 14 residues. The ends were cut back, 4 bases at V and 1 base at J, with 10 bases in the middle. CDR3 sequence: CASSPGRPNTEAFF. The CDR3 DNA sequence: TGCGCCAGCAGCCCTGGCAGGCCGAACACTGAAGCTTTCTTT.

This chain's CDR3 is CARLSGDLNQPQHF. The DNA for the CDR3 is TGTGCCAGGCTGTCGGGAGACCTCAATCAGCCCCAGCATTTT. V gene TRBV27 combines with J gene TRBJ1-5; D remains ambiguous. The germline V and J ends were trimmed by 9 bases and 3 bases, with 15 bases remaining between them. The CDR3 is made up of 14 amino acids. Germline assignment: CDR1 MNHEY and CDR2 SMNVEV (reference sequence).

This clone has a single count. This chain joins TRBV4-1 and TRBJ2-5, with D maybe TRBD2 (7 bases). Trimming pared 1 base from V and 2 bases from J, leaving 26 bases between. CDR3 length: 20 amino acids. The germline V gene encodes CDR1 MGHRA and CDR2 YSYEKL. CDR3 sequence reads: CASSQVQGGVRGRGQETQYF. The CDR3 DNA reads TGCGCCAGCAGCCAAGTCCAGGGCGGGGTTCGGGGGCGGGGGCAAGAGACCCAGTACTTC.

The J gene is TRBJ1-1, the V gene TRBV11-2; D is unresolved. The CDR3 sequence is 13 residues long. V shed 5 bases and J shed 8 bases, with 15 bases lying between them. Germline V gives CDR1 SGHAT, CDR2 FQNNGV. CDR3 sequence reads: CASSHISEDEAFF. The DNA for the CDR3 is TGTGCCAGCAGCCATATCTCCGAGGACGAAGCTTTCTTT.

This rearrangement joins TRBV13 to TRBJ1-2; 9 bases agree with TRBD1. From germline, CDR1 is PRHDT and CDR2 FYEKMQ (reference sequence). The CDR3 has 15 residues. With V trimmed by 0 bases and J by 6 bases, 5 bases remained unmatched. In nucleotides, the CDR3 is TGTGCCAGCAGCTTAGGTAGGGGGACAGGGAATGGCTACACCTTC. It specifies CASSLGRGTGNGYTF. The entire variable domain, with the rest obtained from reference TRBV13 and TRBJ1-2, is as follows: AAGVIQSPRHLIKEKRETATLKCYPIPRHDTVYWYQQGPGQDPQFLISFYEKMQSDKGSIPDRFSAQQFSDYHSELNMSSLELGDSALYFCASSLGRGTGNGYTFGSGTRLTVV.

This clone appeared once. The CDR3 region has the DNA TGTGCCGTGACCAGGGGGGCTTCTAGGACTGGGGCCAACGTCCTGACTTTC. Amino acid sequence: CAVTRGASRTGANVLTF. The V gene is TRBV13, the J gene TRBJ2-6; weak D call: TRBD1 (7 bases). Germline CDR1 is PRHDT and CDR2 is FYEKMQ (reference sequence). Trimming removed 11 bases at V and 2 bases at J, with 22 bases between. The CDR3 is made up of 17 amino acids.

The chain uses TRBV29-1 and TRBJ2-1, with D possibly matching TRBD2 (6 bases). The V gene lost 6 bases and the J gene lost 3 bases, with 9 bases spanning the gap. This CDR3 has 12 amino acids. CDR1 is SQVTM and CDR2 is ANQGSEA in the germline V gene. CDR3 sequence reads: CSVDYLYNEQFF. For the CDR3, the DNA is TGCAGCGTGGACTATCTCTACAATGAGCAGTTCTTC.

The V call is TRBV19, the J call TRBJ2-2; no definite D call. The CDR3 is made up of 13 amino acids. The germline V gene has CDR1 LNHDA and CDR2 SQIVND (reference sequence). V lost 5 bases to trimming and J lost 1 base, with 5 bases between them. In DNA, the CDR3 is TGTGCCAGTAGTTCTCTGAACACCGGGGAGCTGTTTTTT. Translated: CASSSLNTGELFF.

This rearrangement joins TRBV7-9 to TRBJ1-1, with D perhaps matching TRBD1 (6 bases). Germline-derived CDR1 and CDR2 are SEHNR and FQNEAQ (reference sequence). The V and J ends lost 10 bases and 10 bases respectively, with 22 bases between them. The CDR3 extends over 13 amino acids. CDR3 region: CATNWGGSGSAFF. In DNA form, the CDR3 reads TGTGCCACAAATTGGGGGGGCAGTGGCTCAGCTTTCTTT.

The chain is built from TRBV5-1 and TRBJ2-6; no clear D. The germline V and J ends were trimmed by 3 bases and 4 bases, with 11 bases remaining between them. CDR1 is SGHRS and CDR2 is YFSETQ in the germline V gene. The CDR3 is 15 amino acids. The CDR3 here is CASSYSFEGANVLTF. The CDR3 DNA sequence: TGCGCCAGCAGCTATTCCTTCGAGGGGGCCAACGTCCTGACTTTC.

The chain employs TRBV19 and TRBJ1-1, with D hard to call. The germline V and J ends were trimmed by 7 bases and 1 base, with 28 bases remaining between them. This CDR3 has 19 residues. The germline V gene encodes CDR1 LNHDA and CDR2 SQIVND (reference sequence). CDR3 protein: CASNPLGRRANTKNTEAFF. Written as DNA, the CDR3 is TGTGCCAGTAACCCCCTAGGGCGGAGAGCGAACACAAAGAACACTGAAGCTTTCTTT.

This rearrangement joins TRBV28 to TRBJ2-1, with no clear D. V lost 0 bases and J lost 4, with 10 bases in between. The CDR3 runs to 15 residues. Germline V gene sequence: CDR1 MDHEN, CDR2 SYDVKM. The CDR3 DNA follows: TGTGCCAGCAGTTTATGGGCTACACTATACAATGAGCAGTTCTTC. Protein sequence: CASSLWATLYNEQFF.

The V gene is TRBV10-2, the J gene TRBJ2-5, with 7 bases matching TRBD1. The germline V gene has CDR1 WSHSY and CDR2 SAAADI. J gave up 7 bases and V 8 bases, and 10 bases lay outside the gene matches. CDR3 length: 13 residues. The chain's CDR3 is CASGNRGEGTQYF. The DNA for the CDR3 is TGCGCCAGCGGAAACAGGGGCGAGGGGACCCAGTACTTC.